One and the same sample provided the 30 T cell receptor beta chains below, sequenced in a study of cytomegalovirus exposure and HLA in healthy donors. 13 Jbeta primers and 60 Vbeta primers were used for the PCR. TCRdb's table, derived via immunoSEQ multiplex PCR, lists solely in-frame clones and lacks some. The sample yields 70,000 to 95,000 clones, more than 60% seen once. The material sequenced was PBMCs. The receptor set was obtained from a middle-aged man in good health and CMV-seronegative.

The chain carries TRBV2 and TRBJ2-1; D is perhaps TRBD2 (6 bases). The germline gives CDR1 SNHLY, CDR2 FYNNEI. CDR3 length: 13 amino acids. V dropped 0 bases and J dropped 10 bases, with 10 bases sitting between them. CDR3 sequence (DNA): TGTGCCAGCAGTGAAGCGTTACTAGCAGAGCAGTTCTTC. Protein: CASSEALLAEQFF.

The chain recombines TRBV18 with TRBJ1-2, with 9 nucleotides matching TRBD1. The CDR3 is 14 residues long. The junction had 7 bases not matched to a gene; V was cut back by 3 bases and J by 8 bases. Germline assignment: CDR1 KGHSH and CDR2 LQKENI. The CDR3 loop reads CASSPRDRVEGYTF. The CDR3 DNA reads TGTGCCAGCTCACCCCGGGACAGGGTGGAAGGCTACACCTTC.

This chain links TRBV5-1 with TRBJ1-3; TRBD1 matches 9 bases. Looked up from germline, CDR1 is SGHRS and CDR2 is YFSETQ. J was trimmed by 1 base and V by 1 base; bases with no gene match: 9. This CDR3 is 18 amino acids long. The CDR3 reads CASSLNGGQGTSGNTIYF. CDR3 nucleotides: TGCGCCAGCAGCTTGAACGGGGGACAGGGAACGTCTGGAAACACCATATATTTT.

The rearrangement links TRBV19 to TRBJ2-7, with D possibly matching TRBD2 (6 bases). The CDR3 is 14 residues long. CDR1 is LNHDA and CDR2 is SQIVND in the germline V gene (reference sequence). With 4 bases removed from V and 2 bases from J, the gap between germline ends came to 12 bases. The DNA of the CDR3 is TGTGCCAGTAGTACTGGGAGGCACCCCTACGAGCAGTACTTC. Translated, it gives CASSTGRHPYEQYF.

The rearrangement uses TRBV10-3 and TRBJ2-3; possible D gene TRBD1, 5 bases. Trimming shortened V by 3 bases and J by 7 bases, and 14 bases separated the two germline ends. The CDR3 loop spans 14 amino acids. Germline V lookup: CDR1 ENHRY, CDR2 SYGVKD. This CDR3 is CAISEPRAGNTQYF. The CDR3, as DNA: TGTGCCATCAGTGAACCACGAGCAGGGAATACGCAGTATTTT.

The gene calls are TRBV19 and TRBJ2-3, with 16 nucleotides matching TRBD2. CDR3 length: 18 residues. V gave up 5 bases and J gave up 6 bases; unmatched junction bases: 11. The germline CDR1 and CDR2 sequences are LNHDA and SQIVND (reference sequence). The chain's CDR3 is CASSPGLAGGPYFDTQYF. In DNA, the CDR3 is TGTGCCAGTAGTCCGGGACTAGCGGGAGGGCCGTACTTTGATACGCAGTATTTT.

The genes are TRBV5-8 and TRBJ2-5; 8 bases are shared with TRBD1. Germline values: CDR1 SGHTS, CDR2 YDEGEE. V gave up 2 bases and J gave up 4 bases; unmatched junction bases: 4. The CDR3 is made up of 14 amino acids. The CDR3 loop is CASSLQGVRETQYF. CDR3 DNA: TGTGCCAGCAGCTTACAGGGGGTACGAGAGACCCAGTACTTC.

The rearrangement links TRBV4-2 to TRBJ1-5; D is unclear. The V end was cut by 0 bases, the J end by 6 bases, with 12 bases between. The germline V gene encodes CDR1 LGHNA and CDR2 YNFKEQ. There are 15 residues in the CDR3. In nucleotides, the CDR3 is TGTGCCAGCAGCCAAGATCAAGGGAGTTCTCAGCCCCAGCATTTT. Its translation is CASSQDQGSSQPQHF.

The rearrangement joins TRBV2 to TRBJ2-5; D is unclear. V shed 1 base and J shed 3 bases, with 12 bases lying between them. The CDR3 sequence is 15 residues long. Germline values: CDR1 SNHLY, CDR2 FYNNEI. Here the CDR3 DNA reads TGTGCCAGCAGTGAAGGTCTCGGAGCAGAAGAGACCCAGTACTTC. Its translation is CASSEGLGAEETQYF.

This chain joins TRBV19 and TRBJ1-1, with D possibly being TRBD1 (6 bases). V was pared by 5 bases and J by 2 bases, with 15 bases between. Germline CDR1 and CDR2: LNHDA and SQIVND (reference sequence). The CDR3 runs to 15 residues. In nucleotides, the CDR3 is TGTGCCAGTAGTCCCTACCAGGGGCTTAACACTGAAGCTTTCTTT. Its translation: CASSPYQGLNTEAFF.

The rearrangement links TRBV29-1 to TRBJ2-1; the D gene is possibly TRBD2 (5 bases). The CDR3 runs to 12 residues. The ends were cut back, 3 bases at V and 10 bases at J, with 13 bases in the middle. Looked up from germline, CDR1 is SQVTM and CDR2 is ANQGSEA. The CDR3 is CSVEGSLKEQFF. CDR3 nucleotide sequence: TGCAGCGTTGAGGGGAGTCTCAAAGAGCAGTTCTTC.

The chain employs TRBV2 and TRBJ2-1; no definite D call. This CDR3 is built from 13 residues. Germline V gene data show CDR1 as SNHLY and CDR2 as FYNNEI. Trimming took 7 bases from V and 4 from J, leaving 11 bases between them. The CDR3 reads CASNMGPYNEQFF. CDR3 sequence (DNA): TGTGCCAGCAATATGGGCCCTTACAATGAGCAGTTCTTC.

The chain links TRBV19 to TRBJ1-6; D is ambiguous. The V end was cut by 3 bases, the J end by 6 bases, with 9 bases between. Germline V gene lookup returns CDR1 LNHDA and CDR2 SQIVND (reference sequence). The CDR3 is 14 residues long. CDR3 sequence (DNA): TGTGCCAGTAGTATTAGCAGTTCTAATTCACCCCTCCACTTT. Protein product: CASSISSSNSPLHF.

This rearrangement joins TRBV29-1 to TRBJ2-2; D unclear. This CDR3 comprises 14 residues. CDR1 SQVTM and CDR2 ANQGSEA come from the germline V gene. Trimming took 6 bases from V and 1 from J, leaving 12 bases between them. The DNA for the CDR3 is TGCAGCGTCTCCCGCTCGGTGAACACCGGGGAGCTGTTTTTT. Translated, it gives CSVSRSVNTGELFF.

The CDR3: CASSFSGQGTGGYTF. CDR3 nucleotides: TGTGCCAGCAGTTTCTCAGGACAGGGGACGGGTGGCTACACCTTC. The chain joins TRBV27 to TRBJ1-2; 9 nucleotides match TRBD1. Germline CDR1 is MNHEY and CDR2 is SMNVEV (reference sequence). The CDR3 contains 15 residues. The junction had 9 bases not matched to a gene; V was cut back by 3 bases and J by 7 bases.

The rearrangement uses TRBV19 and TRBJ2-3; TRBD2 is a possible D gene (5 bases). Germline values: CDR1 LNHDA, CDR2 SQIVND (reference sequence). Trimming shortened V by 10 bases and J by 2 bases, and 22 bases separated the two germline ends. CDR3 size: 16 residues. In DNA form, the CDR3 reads TGTGCCACCCAATACAGTGAGGGAACTCCCACAGATACGCAGTATTTT. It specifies CATQYSEGTPTDTQYF.

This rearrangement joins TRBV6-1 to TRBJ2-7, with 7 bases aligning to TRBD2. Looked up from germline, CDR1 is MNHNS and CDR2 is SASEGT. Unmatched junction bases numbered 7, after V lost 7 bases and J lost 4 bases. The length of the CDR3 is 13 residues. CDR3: CASNKGREYEQYF. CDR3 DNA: TGTGCCAGCAACAAAGGGAGGGAGTACGAGCAGTACTTC.

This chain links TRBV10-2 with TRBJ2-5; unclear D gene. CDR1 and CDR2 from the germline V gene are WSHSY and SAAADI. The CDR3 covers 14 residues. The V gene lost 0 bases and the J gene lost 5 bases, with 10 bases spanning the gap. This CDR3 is CASSESEFFETQYF. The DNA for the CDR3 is TGCGCCAGCAGTGAGTCGGAGTTCTTCGAGACCCAGTACTTC.

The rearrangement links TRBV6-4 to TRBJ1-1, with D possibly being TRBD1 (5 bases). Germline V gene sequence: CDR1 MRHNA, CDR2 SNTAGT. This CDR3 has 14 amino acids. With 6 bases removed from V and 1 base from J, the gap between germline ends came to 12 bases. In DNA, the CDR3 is TGTGCCAGCAGGGATACCGACAGGAACACTGAAGCTTTCTTT. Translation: CASRDTDRNTEAFF.

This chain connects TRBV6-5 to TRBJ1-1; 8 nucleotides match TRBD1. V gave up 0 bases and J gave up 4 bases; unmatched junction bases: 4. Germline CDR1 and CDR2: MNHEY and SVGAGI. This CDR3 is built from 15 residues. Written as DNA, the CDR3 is TGTGCCAGCAGTTACTCCCAGGGGGCCGGCACTGAAGCTTTCTTT. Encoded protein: CASSYSQGAGTEAFF.

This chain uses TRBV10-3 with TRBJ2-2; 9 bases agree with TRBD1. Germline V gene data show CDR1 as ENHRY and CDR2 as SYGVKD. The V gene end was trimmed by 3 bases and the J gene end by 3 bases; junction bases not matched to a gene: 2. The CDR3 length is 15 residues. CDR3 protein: CAISDWTGDTGELFF. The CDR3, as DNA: TGTGCCATCAGTGATTGGACAGGGGACACCGGGGAGCTGTTTTTT.

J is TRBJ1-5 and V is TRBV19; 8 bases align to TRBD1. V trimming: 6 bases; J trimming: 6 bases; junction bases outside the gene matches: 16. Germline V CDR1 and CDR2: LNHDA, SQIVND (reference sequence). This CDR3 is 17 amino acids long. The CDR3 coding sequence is TGTGCCAGTAGATTAGGACAGGGAAACCTCAGCGGTCAGCCCCAGCATTTT. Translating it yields CASRLGQGNLSGQPQHF.

CDR3 in amino acids: CASDTVSMNTEAFF. The DNA for the CDR3 is TGTGCCAGCGATACAGTCAGCATGAACACTGAAGCTTTCTTT. This rearrangement joins TRBV28 to TRBJ1-1; D gene ambiguous. Per germline, CDR1 MDHEN and CDR2 SYDVKM. The CDR3 covers 14 residues. The V end lost 8 bases, the J end lost 0 bases, and 13 bases lay between the germline ends. The variable domain in full, completed from reference TRBV28 and TRBJ1-1, reads DVKVTQSSRYLVKRTGEKVFLECVQDMDHENMFWYRQDPGLGLRLIYFSYDVKMKEKGDIPEGYSVSREKKERFSLILESASTNQTSMYLCASDTVSMNTEAFFGQGTRLTVV.

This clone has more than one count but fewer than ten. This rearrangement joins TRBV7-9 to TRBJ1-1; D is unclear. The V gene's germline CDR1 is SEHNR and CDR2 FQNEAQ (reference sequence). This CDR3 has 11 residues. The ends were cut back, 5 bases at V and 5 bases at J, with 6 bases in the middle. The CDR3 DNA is TGTGCCAGCAGCCCAGGAACTGAAGCTTTCTTT. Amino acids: CASSPGTEAFF.

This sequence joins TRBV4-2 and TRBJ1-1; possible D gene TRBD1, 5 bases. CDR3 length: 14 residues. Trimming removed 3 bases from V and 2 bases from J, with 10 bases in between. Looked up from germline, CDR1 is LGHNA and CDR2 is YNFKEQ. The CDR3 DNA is TGTGCCAGCAGCCAGGAAGACAGTAACACTGAAGCTTTCTTT. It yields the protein CASSQEDSNTEAFF.

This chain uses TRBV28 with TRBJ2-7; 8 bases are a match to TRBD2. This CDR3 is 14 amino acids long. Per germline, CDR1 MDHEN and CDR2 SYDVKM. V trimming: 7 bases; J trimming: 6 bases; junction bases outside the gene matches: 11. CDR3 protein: CASTRGGATGEQYF. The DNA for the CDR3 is TGTGCCAGCACCCGGGGGGGAGCTACGGGCGAGCAGTACTTC.

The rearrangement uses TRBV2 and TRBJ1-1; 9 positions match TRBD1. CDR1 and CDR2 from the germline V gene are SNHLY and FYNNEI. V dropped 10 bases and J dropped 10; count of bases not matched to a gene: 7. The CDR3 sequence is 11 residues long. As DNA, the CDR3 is TGTGCCACCAGGGACAGGGTACGAGCTTTCTTT. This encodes CATRDRVRAFF.

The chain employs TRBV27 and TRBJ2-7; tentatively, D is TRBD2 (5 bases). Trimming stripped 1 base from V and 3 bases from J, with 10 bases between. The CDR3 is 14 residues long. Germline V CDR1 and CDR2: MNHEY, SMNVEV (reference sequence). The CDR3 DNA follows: TGTGCCAGCAGTTTATGGGCAGAGGGCTACGAGCAGTACTTC. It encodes CASSLWAEGYEQYF.

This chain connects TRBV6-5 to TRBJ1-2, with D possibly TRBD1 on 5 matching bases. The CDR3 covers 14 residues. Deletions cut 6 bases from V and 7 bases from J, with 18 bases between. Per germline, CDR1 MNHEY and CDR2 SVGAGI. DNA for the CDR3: TGTGCCAGCAGCCCCCTGGGACCCGGGGGTGGCTACACCTTC. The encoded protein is CASSPLGPGGGYTF.

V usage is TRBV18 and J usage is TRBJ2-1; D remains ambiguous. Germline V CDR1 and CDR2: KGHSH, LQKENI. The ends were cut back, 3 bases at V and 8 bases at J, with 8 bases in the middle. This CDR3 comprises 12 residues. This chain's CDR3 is CASSPGRDEQFF. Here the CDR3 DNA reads TGTGCCAGCTCACCTGGCCGGGATGAGCAGTTCTTC.